Shown below are 8 T cell receptor beta chains from a single sample sequenced in a study of tumor-infiltrating lymphocytes in primary liver carcinoma. cDNA specific to TCR beta was made from about 550 ng of total RNA, with a constant-region primer employed for priming. Employing slightly modified ARM-PCR, three nested multiplex PCR rounds were run, and these gave rise to the TCR beta libraries. Use of TRBV1-TRBV30 forward primers with a C-beta reverse primer characterized the first two PCR rounds, which lasted roughly 9 cycles each. TCRdb processed the multiplex PCR reads anew with MiXCR; each CDR3 protein has one entry. The table includes 99,000 or so distinct CDR3 sequences, over 55% detected once. Scientists recovered RNA and DNA together from roughly 21-30 mg of unsorted bulk tissue. Sequenced sample: liver tumor tissue from sampling region 5. Subset reported: tumor region T5, tumor centre. The receptors come from a woman in her sixties or seventies with primary liver carcinoma and hepatitis B virus infection.

Concerning this clonotype: This CDR3 fails to terminate in the conserved phenylalanine or tryptophan, so it likely reflects a read error. V gene TRBV29-1 combines with J gene TRBJ1-4; 11 nucleotides agree with TRBD1. Germline V gene data show CDR1 as SQVTM and CDR2 as ANQGSEA. The CDR3 is made up of 13 amino acids. With V trimmed by 7 bases and J by 12 bases, 10 bases remained unmatched. The CDR3 DNA reads TGCAGCGCAACCGGGACAGGGGGAGAAGAACTGTTTGTT. Translated: CSATGTGGEELFV.

The chain couples TRBV7-9 to TRBJ1-1, with a tentative D call TRBD1 (6 bases). Trimming cost V 1 base and J 6 bases, with 12 bases left between them. This CDR3 region has 14 residues. Germline CDR1 reads SEHNR; CDR2 reads FQNEAQ (reference sequence). The CDR3 region has the DNA TGTGCCAGCAGCTTAGGGGGGCCTGACGCTGAAGCTTTCTTT. Amino acids: CASSLGGPDAEAFF.

Comment on this clonotype: One junction end disagrees with the germline gene, perhaps due to a read error. The rearrangement joins TRBV29-1 to TRBJ1-1, with a tentative D call TRBD1 (5 bases). Germline lookup yields CDR1 SQVTM and CDR2 ANQGSEA. There are 12 residues in the CDR3. CDR3 sequence reads: CSAGGGTTDAFF. CDR3 coding DNA: TGCAGCGCCGGGGGGGGAACCACTGATGCTTTCTTT.

Worth noting for this clonotype: With a much larger clone just one base away, this may be a read error. The rearrangement links TRBV5-5 to TRBJ2-7, with D hard to call. Per the germline V gene, CDR1 is SGHKS and CDR2 is YYEKEE (reference sequence). The CDR3 has 14 amino acids. The CDR3 here is CASSLEQHSYERYF. CDR3 DNA sequence: TGTGCCAGCAGCTTGGAACAGCACTCCTACGAGCGGTACTTC. Filled out from reference TRBV5-5 and TRBJ2-7, the complete variable domain reads DAGVTQSPTHLIKTRGQQVTLRCSPISGHKSVSWYQQVLGQGPQFIFQYYEKEERGRGNFPDRFSARQFPNYSSELNVNALLLGDSALYLCASSLEQHSYERYFGPGTRLTVT.

As concerns this clonotype: This may come from a read error, since a much larger clone is one base off. The J gene is TRBJ2-2, the V gene TRBV11-2, with D perhaps given as TRBD1 or TRBD2 (5 bases each). There are 15 residues in the CDR3. Germline V gives CDR1 SGHAT, CDR2 FQNNGV. The CDR3 coding sequence is TGTGCCAGCAGTCTGGACGACAGCCCCACCGGGGAGCTGTTATTT. Its translation: CASSLDDSPTGELLF.

This clonotype appeared once. It may be a read error: a sequence one base away is much more abundant. The chain is built from TRBV5-4 and TRBJ2-5; 7 bases match TRBD2. Germline CDR1 and CDR2: SGHNT and YYREEE (reference sequence). CDR3 size: 15 residues. As DNA, the CDR3 is TGTGCCAGAAGCTTGCCAGGGAGGGCCCAAGAGACCCAGTACTTC. This gives the protein CARSLPGRAQETQYF.

This clonotype was seen only a few times. One base away lies a much larger clone, so this may be a sequencing read error. The chain recombines TRBV5-6 with TRBJ1-2; D remains unclear. Germline assignment: CDR1 SGHDT and CDR2 YYEEEE. This CDR3 is 15 amino acids long. V was clipped by 0 bases and J by 4 bases, with 13 bases between them. The DNA for the CDR3 is TGTGCCAGCAGCTTGGTAGAGCATACTACCTATGGCTACACCTTC. It codes for CASSLVEHTTYGYTF.

In the case of this clonotype: The conserved phenylalanine or tryptophan is not found at the CDR3 terminus, so this likely reflects a read error. The J gene is TRBJ1-6, the V gene TRBV12-3 or TRBV12-4; D gene unclear. The CDR3 sequence is 17 residues long. The CDR3 region has the DNA TGTGCCGGCAGTTTACAGCTGGGCAGCATGGGAACTTCACCCCTCCACTCT. This encodes CAGSLQLGSMGTSPLHS.